This T cell receptor beta chain was retrieved from a study of blood T cell repertoires in COVID-19. The CDR3 is made up of 13 amino acids. Germline CDR1 reads SQVTM; CDR2 reads ANQGSEA. The V segment lost 2 bases and the J segment 5 bases; nucleotides outside the gene matches: 5. Here immunoSEQ multiplex PCR was the method, and the copy in TCRdb shows in-frame clones only, minus some. Of 250,000 to 300,000 clones detected, roughly four fifths appear once; the ten largest clones hold less than 5.5%. This clonotype was obtained from a man aged 40-49 years who had been exposed to COVID-19. This chain links TRBV29-1 with TRBJ2-7; TRBD2 aligns across 8 bases. What was sequenced was PBMCs or T cells enriched from blood (not recorded which). The CDR3 DNA sequence: TGCAGCGTTGAAACGGGACTAGTAGACGAGCAGTACTTC. Residues: CSVETGLVDEQYF.